The 10 T cell receptor beta chains below all came from one sample that was sequenced in a study of cytomegalovirus exposure and HLA in healthy donors. Vbeta (60) and Jbeta (13) primers were used in the PCR. Profiling relied on immunoSEQ multiplex PCR, and the TCRdb table lists in-frame clones only, not all of them. There are 100,000 to 150,000 clones in the sample; about 74% occur only once, and less than 7% lies in the top ten. Material: PBMCs. The receptors originated from a woman in her forties or fifties in good health and CMV-seropositive.

The V call is TRBV5-6, the J call TRBJ2-7; maybe TRBD1 (5 bases). V gave up 1 base and J gave up 4 bases, with 15 bases separating them. Per germline, CDR1 SGHDT and CDR2 YYEEEE. The CDR3 is 15 amino acids. CDR3 amino acids: CASSLLDNLLYEQYF. CDR3 bases: TGTGCCAGCAGCTTGTTGGACAACCTACTTTACGAGCAGTACTTC.

The chain employs TRBV7-2 and TRBJ1-2; D unclear. The length of the CDR3 is 15 residues. The germline CDR1 and CDR2 sequences are SGHTA and FQGNSA. Trimming took off 1 base at V and 1 base at J, with 10 bases between the two ends. In DNA form, the CDR3 reads TGTGCCAGCAGCTTAGACTCCGGAGTTAACTATGGCTACACCTTC. It yields the protein CASSLDSGVNYGYTF.

The chain couples TRBV30 to TRBJ2-1; D is unresolved. The CDR3 totals 14 residues. V lost 0 bases, J lost 0 bases, and 6 bases lay in between. CDR1 is GTSNPN, CDR2 SVGIG, per germline (reference sequence). The CDR3 protein is CAWSVRSSYNEQFF. Here the CDR3 DNA reads TGTGCCTGGAGTGTACGTAGCTCCTACAATGAGCAGTTCTTC. Supplemented by reference TRBV30 and TRBJ2-1, the full variable domain reads SQTIHQWPATLVQPVGSPLSLECTVEGTSNPNLYWYRQAAGRGLQLLFYSVGIGQISSEVPQNLSASRPQDRQFILSSKKLLLSDSGFYLCAWSVRSSYNEQFFGPGTRLTVL.

This chain joins TRBV7-9 and TRBJ1-2; 7 bases align to TRBD1. Germline values: CDR1 SEHNR, CDR2 FQNEAQ (reference sequence). The trim removed 2 bases at V and 4 bases at J, leaving 4 bases unmatched. This CDR3 contains 14 residues. The CDR3 DNA reads TGTGCCAGCAGCTTAAAGGGGACAGCCTATGGCTACACCTTC. It specifies CASSLKGTAYGYTF.

The chain employs TRBV7-9 and TRBJ2-5; D ambiguous. The V gene lost 5 bases and the J gene lost 1 base, with 14 bases spanning the gap. Germline assignment: CDR1 SEHNR and CDR2 FQNEAQ (reference sequence). The CDR3 extends over 15 amino acids. The CDR3 coding sequence is TGTGCCAGCAGCCTGCGGTCGCAGTTCCAAGAGACCCAGTACTTC. It encodes CASSLRSQFQETQYF.

This chain links TRBV19 with TRBJ1-3, with D perhaps matching TRBD1 (5 bases). The CDR3 is made up of 15 amino acids. With 6 bases removed from V and 2 bases from J, the gap between germline ends came to 14 bases. CDR1 LNHDA and CDR2 SQIVND come from the germline V gene (reference sequence). CDR3 amino acids: CASRGGTLTGNTIYF. CDR3 nucleotide sequence: TGTGCCAGTAGGGGGGGGACCTTAACTGGAAACACCATATATTTT.

This chain connects TRBV6-1 to TRBJ1-6, with D hard to call. Germline CDR1 and CDR2: MNHNS and SASEGT. The CDR3 has 15 amino acids. Trimming took 6 bases from V and 7 from J, leaving 16 bases between them. CDR3 coding DNA: TGTGCCAGCAGGGAGGAGTTTATGGGGAATTCACCCCTCCACTTT. Amino acids: CASREEFMGNSPLHF.

The chain carries TRBV2 and TRBJ1-2, with 7 nucleotides matching TRBD1. Looked up from germline, CDR1 is SNHLY and CDR2 is FYNNEI. V lost 5 bases to trimming and J lost 8 bases; unmatched junction nucleotides: 11. CDR3 length: 14 amino acids. The chain's CDR3 is CASSPGQLFGGYTF. CDR3 DNA sequence: TGTGCCAGCAGTCCGGGACAGCTCTTTGGGGGCTACACCTTC.

This clone was seen more than once but under ten times. CDR3 bases: TGTGCCACCCCCTCGGGGACAGGGAATGGCTACACCTTC. Translation: CATPSGTGNGYTF. V and J are TRBV6-6 and TRBJ1-2, with TRBD1 identical over 9 bases. The germline CDR1 and CDR2 sequences are MNHNY and SVGAGI (reference sequence). The junction had 9 bases not matched to a gene; V was cut back by 10 bases and J by 6 bases. The CDR3 length is 13 residues.

The chain uses TRBV19 and TRBJ1-1, with D hard to call. Germline V gene sequence: CDR1 LNHDA, CDR2 SQIVND (reference sequence). The CDR3 is made up of 18 amino acids. The V gene lost 7 bases and the J gene lost 0 bases, with 24 bases spanning the gap. In DNA form, the CDR3 reads TGTGCCAGTACTCTGGAGGTACCGACCGGGGTAATGAACACTGAAGCTTTCTTT. Its translation is CASTLEVPTGVMNTEAFF.